These 11 T cell receptor beta chains were all obtained from the same sample, sequenced in a study of immune evolution from preneoplasia to lung adenocarcinoma. Libraries were prepared by immunoSEQ multiplex PCR; TCRdb keeps only in-frame clonotypes and omits some of them. The sample carries 11,000 to 15,000 clones, more than 75% recorded once. Sequenced material: FFPE minimally invasive lung adenocarcinoma tissue. These receptors were collected from a person aged 60-79 years with lung adenocarcinoma.

This rearrangement joins TRBV27 to TRBJ2-2; 8 bases fit TRBD2. Germline loops: CDR1 MNHEY, CDR2 SMNVEV (reference sequence). V lost 3 bases, J lost 6 bases, and 0 bases stayed unmatched. The CDR3 loop spans 13 amino acids. CDR3 nucleotide sequence: TGTGCCAGCAGTTTCGGGGGGGCCGGGGAGCTGTTTTTT. Its translation is CASSFGGAGELFF.

This clone was detected once. This rearrangement joins TRBV5-4 to TRBJ1-1; D gene ambiguous. There are 13 residues in the CDR3. Trimming stripped 4 bases from V and 2 bases from J, with 9 bases between. CDR1 and CDR2 (germline): SGHNT, YYREEE (reference sequence). The CDR3 region has the DNA TGTGCCAGCAGCCAAGACACCAACACTGAAGCTTTCTTT. Protein product: CASSQDTNTEAFF.

V and J are TRBV9 and TRBJ2-7, with 8 bases lining up with TRBD2. Trimming at V came to 0 bases and at J to 7 bases, leaving 6 bases not matched to a gene. This CDR3 spans 14 amino acids. Germline CDR1 and CDR2: SGDLS and YYNGEE. CDR3 sequence reads: CASSVGAGGKEQYF. In DNA form, the CDR3 reads TGTGCCAGCAGCGTAGGCGCGGGAGGTAAAGAGCAGTACTTC.

This chain links TRBV7-9 with TRBJ2-3; tentatively, D is TRBD2 (6 bases). Germline lookup yields CDR1 SEHNR and CDR2 FQNEAQ (reference sequence). Trimming took off 5 bases at V and 0 bases at J, with 12 bases between the two ends. The CDR3 sequence is 15 residues long. CDR3 sequence (DNA): TGTGCCAGCAGCCCCGGGGGAGGCAGCACAGATACGCAGTATTTT. This translates into CASSPGGGSTDTQYF.

This clone appeared a single time. This chain joins TRBV30 and TRBJ2-3; D unresolved. With 4 bases removed from V and 3 bases from J, the gap between germline ends came to 8 bases. CDR1 is GTSNPN, CDR2 SVGIG, per germline (reference sequence). This CDR3 has 12 residues. For the CDR3, the DNA is TGTGCCTGGACCCCGAGTACAGATACGCAGTATTTT. Its translation: CAWTPSTDTQYF. Together with reference TRBV30 and TRBJ2-3, the CDR3 gives the full variable domain: SQTIHQWPATLVQPVGSPLSLECTVEGTSNPNLYWYRQAAGRGLQLLFYSVGIGQISSEVPQNLSASRPQDRQFILSSKKLLLSDSGFYLCAWTPSTDTQYFGPGTRLTVL.

The chain links TRBV2 to TRBJ2-7; no clear D gene. The CDR3 is 14 residues long. Germline values: CDR1 SNHLY, CDR2 FYNNEI. Trimming took 1 base from V and 3 from J, leaving 10 bases between them. CDR3 in amino acids: CASSEGLGNYEQYF. In nucleotides, the CDR3 is TGTGCCAGCAGTGAAGGCTTGGGCAACTACGAGCAGTACTTC.

This chain connects TRBV25-1 to TRBJ2-5, with a possible D match to TRBD1 (6 bases). The germline gives CDR1 MGHDK, CDR2 SYGVNS. V lost 9 bases, J lost 10 bases, and 12 bases lay in between. This CDR3 spans 10 amino acids. The CDR3: CASQGSFQYF. CDR3 in DNA: TGTGCCAGTCAGGGGTCCTTCCAGTACTTC.

The count of this clone is one. The rearrangement links TRBV11-1 to TRBJ2-1; 8 bases are a match to TRBD2. J gave up 0 bases and V 8 bases, and 6 bases lay outside the gene matches. The CDR3 is 15 residues long. CDR1 SGHAT and CDR2 FQDESV come from the germline V gene (reference sequence). CDR3 sequence reads: CASVSSGLSYNEQFF. CDR3 bases: TGTGCCAGCGTGTCTAGCGGGCTCTCCTACAATGAGCAGTTCTTC.

The CDR3 DNA is TGTGCCTGGAGTTCTACACAGGGGGGTTGGACTGAAGCTTTCTTT. Translated, it gives CAWSSTQGGWTEAFF. The V and J genes are TRBV30 and TRBJ1-1, with 8 bases fitting TRBD1. This CDR3 comprises 15 residues. Germline lookup yields CDR1 GTSNPN and CDR2 SVGIG (reference sequence). The V and J ends lost 2 bases and 5 bases, in that order; junction bases with no gene match: 10.

This chain uses TRBV6-5 with TRBJ2-7, with D possibly TRBD1 on 6 matching bases. CDR3 size: 15 residues. V was trimmed by 5 bases and J by 2 bases, leaving 16 bases between them. Germline V gene data show CDR1 as MNHEY and CDR2 as SVGAGI. The CDR3 here is CASSRKPGDPYEQYF. CDR3 DNA: TGTGCCAGCAGTCGAAAACCAGGGGACCCCTACGAGCAGTACTTC.

The chain couples TRBV7-6 to TRBJ1-2, with TRBD1 identical over 8 bases. CDR1 and CDR2 (germline): SGHVS, FNYEAQ. The trim removed 1 base at V and 2 bases at J, leaving 0 bases unmatched. CDR3 length: 14 amino acids. In nucleotides, the CDR3 is TGTGCCAGCAGCTTAGGACAGGGGAACTATGGCTACACCTTC. Translated, it gives CASSLGQGNYGYTF.